The TCR beta chain under discussion was sequenced for a study of T cell responses to AZD1222 COVID-19 vaccine. Looking at the study overall: Combined were second doses at about 4 or about 12 weeks.

The germline V gene has CDR1 LNHDA and CDR2 SQIVND (reference sequence). The CDR3 consists of 11 residues. V gave up 6 bases and J gave up 5 bases, with 7 bases separating them. General observations from the study: Donors were mostly white British, more females; clonal diversity possibly underestimated. Repertoires in all cases were sampled only once the peak T cell response had passed.

In regard to this clone: Its antigen is unidentified.

Data came from immunoSEQ multiplex PCR; TCRdb stores just in-frame clones and leaves some out. The sample holds about 180,000 clones, 70% to 90% seen once. The TCR originated in an adult in good health. Material: peripheral blood, obtained on day 0 of AZD1222 vaccination. The chain joins TRBV19 to TRBJ2-5; perhaps D is TRBD1 or TRBD2 (5 bases each). DNA for the CDR3: TGTGCCAGTAGGTGGGGGGAGACCCAGTACTTC. Translating gives CASRWGETQYF.